Listed below are T cell receptor beta chains from one sample, sequenced in a study of T-cell memory formation after mild COVID-19. TCRdb independently ran MiXCR on the 5' RACE reads; one entry per CDR3 protein. The top ten hold approximately 14% of the sample, which has about 410,000 distinct CDR3 sequences, more than 20% seen once. Specimen: PBMCs or a T cell subset sorted from them (not recorded which). These receptors all come from an adult woman who had mild COVID-19 (a few samples of this study predate the infection). Cell type and time point are not known. Both conserved end residues are part of each CDR3. The D gene is left open where the match is weak. Clone size is given for some rows only: seen once, a few or many times, or a class if the clone is expanded.

CDR3 protein	CDR3 DNA	V gene	J gene	clone size	D gene
CATSRGPGQAPYEQYF	TGTGCCACCAGCAGAGGCCCCGGGCAGGCCCCCTACGAGCAGTACTTC	TRBV15	TRBJ2-7	NA	NA
CASSLRTSPHNEQFF	TGTGCCAGCAGCCTCCGGACTAGTCCACACAATGAGCAGTTCTTC	TRBV2	TRBJ2-1	NA	TRBD2
CASSLAGDWYEQYF	TGTGCCAGCAGCTTAGCAGGGGACTGGTACGAGCAGTACTTC	TRBV7-6	TRBJ2-7	few	NA
CASRHGHQEAFF	TGTGCCAGCAGACACGGACATCAAGAAGCTTTCTTT	TRBV6-6	TRBJ1-1	NA	NA
CASSPPGVNYGYTF	TGTGCCAGCAGCCCCCCGGGGGTAAACTATGGCTACACCTTC	TRBV7-2	TRBJ1-2	NA	NA
CASRDRSNYGYTF	TGTGCCAGCAGGGACAGGAGTAACTATGGCTACACCTTC	TRBV6-2/TRBV6-3	TRBJ1-2	few	TRBD1
CASSGQGESSYNEQFF	TGCGCCAGCAGCGGACAGGGAGAGAGCTCCTACAATGAGCAGTTCTTC	TRBV23-1	TRBJ2-1	NA	TRBD1
CASSLGEAGLSYEQYF	TGTGCCAGCTCACTGGGAGAAGCGGGTTTATCCTACGAGCAGTACTTC	TRBV18	TRBJ2-7	NA	NA
CASSLINGQGTEAFF	TGTGCCAGCAGCTTAATTAACGGACAGGGCACTGAAGCTTTCTTT	TRBV6-1	TRBJ1-1	NA	TRBD1
CSVEDRTNTGELFF	TGCAGCGTTGAAGATCGCACTAACACCGGGGAGCTGTTTTTT	TRBV29-1	TRBJ2-2	many	NA
CASSSKYTGELFF	TGTGCCAGCAGCTCCAAGTACACCGGGGAGCTGTTTTTT	TRBV7-3	TRBJ2-2	few	NA
CASSRQGPNTGELFF	TGTGCCAGCAGCCGACAGGGTCCGAACACCGGGGAGCTGTTTTTT	TRBV7-3	TRBJ2-2	NA	TRBD1
CASSDGPGGGNQPQHF	TGTGCCAGCAGTGATGGTCCAGGGGGAGGGAATCAGCCCCAGCATTTT	TRBV6-1	TRBJ1-5	NA	TRBD1
CASSLDAGGGEQFF	TGCGCCAGCAGCTTGGATGCAGGGGGAGGCGAGCAGTTCTTC	TRBV5-1	TRBJ2-1	NA	NA
CASSLTTGVGFQPQHF	TGTGCCAGCAGTTTAACGACAGGGGTGGGGTTTCAGCCCCAGCATTTT	TRBV12-3/TRBV12-4	TRBJ1-5	medium-sized	TRBD1
CSARDSYSTEAFF	TGCAGTGCTAGAGATAGCTATTCCACTGAAGCTTTCTTT	TRBV20-1	TRBJ1-1	NA	NA
CASTLSETALGFETQYF	TGTGCCAGCACCCTCTCCGAGACAGCTTTGGGTTTTGAGACCCAGTACTTC	TRBV5-6	TRBJ2-5	NA	NA
CASRSDRAGELFF	TGTGCCAGTAGGTCGGACAGGGCCGGGGAGCTGTTTTTT	TRBV19	TRBJ2-2	NA	TRBD1
CSGTSGNYEQFF	TGCAGTGGTACTAGCGGGAACTATGAGCAGTTCTTC	TRBV20-1	TRBJ2-1	NA	TRBD2
CASSAYTGVYGYTF	TGTGCCAGCAGCGCCTATACCGGGGTCTATGGCTACACCTTC	TRBV9	TRBJ1-2	few	NA
CASSDGLAASYEQYF	TGTGCCAGCAGTGACGGACTAGCGGCGTCCTACGAGCAGTACTTC	TRBV25-1	TRBJ2-7	NA	TRBD2
CATSDQGSNNEQFF	TGTGCCACCAGTGATCAGGGTAGCAACAATGAGCAGTTCTTC	TRBV24-1	TRBJ2-1	few	NA
CACPGGSKGYTF	TGTGCCTGCCCAGGGGGATCAAAGGGCTACACCTTC	TRBV21-1	TRBJ1-2	NA	NA
CASSLSGGTQFF	TGCGCCAGCAGCTTGTCAGGCGGAACGCAGTTCTTC	TRBV5-1	TRBJ2-1	NA	NA
CASSPGLRTYEQYF	TGTGCCAGCAGCCCCGGGTTGAGGACCTACGAGCAGTACTTC	TRBV3-1	TRBJ2-7	few	NA
CASSISLRTSFETQYF	TGTGCCAGCAGCATTTCCCTCAGGACTAGCTTCGAGACCCAGTACTTC	TRBV28	TRBJ2-5	few	TRBD2
CASSRRTVMNTEAFF	TGTGCCAGCTCACGCCGGACAGTCATGAACACTGAAGCTTTCTTT	TRBV18	TRBJ1-1	few	NA
CASSQGAGDGYTF	TGTGCCAGCAGCCAAGGGGCGGGGGATGGCTACACCTTC	TRBV6-5	TRBJ1-2	NA	NA
CASSQTDTRNYGYTF	TGCGCCAGCAGCCAAACTGACACCCGTAACTATGGCTACACCTTC	TRBV4-1	TRBJ1-2	few	NA
CASSWDRGDTEAFF	TGTGCCAGCAGCTGGGACAGGGGGGACACTGAAGCTTTCTTT	TRBV11-2	TRBJ1-1	NA	TRBD1
CASSSTGTTEAFF	TGTGCCAGCAGCTCGACAGGGACCACTGAAGCTTTCTTT	TRBV7-3	TRBJ1-1	NA	TRBD1
CASSQGGAGYGYTF	TGTGCCAGCAGCCAAGGGGGGGCCGGCTATGGCTACACCTTC	TRBV3-1	TRBJ1-2	few	NA
CSVAGQLMNTEAFF	TGCAGCGTTGCTGGACAGCTGATGAACACTGAAGCTTTCTTT	TRBV29-1	TRBJ1-1	few	NA